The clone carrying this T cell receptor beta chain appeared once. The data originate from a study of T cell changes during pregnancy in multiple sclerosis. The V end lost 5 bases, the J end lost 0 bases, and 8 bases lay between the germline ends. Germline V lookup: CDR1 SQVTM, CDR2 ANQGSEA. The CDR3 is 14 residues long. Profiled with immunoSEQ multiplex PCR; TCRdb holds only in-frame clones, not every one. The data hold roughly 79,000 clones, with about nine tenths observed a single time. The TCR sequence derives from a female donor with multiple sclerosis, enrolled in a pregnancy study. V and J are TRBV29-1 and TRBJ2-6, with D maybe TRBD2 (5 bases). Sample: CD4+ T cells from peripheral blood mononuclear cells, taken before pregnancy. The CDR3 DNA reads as TGCAGCGTTACGGGGATCTCTGGGGCCAACGTCCTGACTTTC. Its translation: CSVTGISGANVLTF.